This T cell receptor (beta chain) was identified in a study of beta chain features in type 1 diabetes. Study as a whole: Sorted cell examination encompassed about 110,000,000 cells across all samples.

Expressed TCRB transcripts were sequenced, since all the RNA that had been isolated was reverse transcribed. The repertoire was sequenced with immunoSEQ multiplex PCR; TCRdb's copy has only in-frame clones and lacks some. Of about 340,000 clones listed, roughly 12% are singletons. The study's findings and limits: At VDJ recombination sites, type 1 diabetes patients had fewer insertions and more deleted nucleotides. Patients' naive, central memory and regulatory TCRB repertoires appeared more alike than those of healthy donors. Among patients with Type 1 diabetes, TCRB CDR3s were moderately but significantly shorter in every one of the four CD4+ subsets.

Every participating donor gave one draw, a heparinised blood sample averaging about 100 mL. Per germline, CDR1 LNHDA and CDR2 SQIVND (reference sequence). This CDR3 is built from 13 residues. V shed 6 bases, J shed 8 bases, and the junction held 5 bases outside the gene matches. This clone was counted only a few times. What it binds is unknown. This receptor was identified in a woman aged 18-29 years with type 1 diabetes. The sample was naive CD4+ T cells from blood. The chain joins TRBV19 to TRBJ2-1; 9 nucleotides agree with TRBD2. This CDR3 is CASRGAGGDEQFF. CDR3 in DNA: TGTGCCAGTAGGGGAGCGGGAGGAGATGAGCAGTTCTTC. The entire variable domain, with the rest obtained from reference TRBV19 and TRBJ2-1, is as follows: DGGITQSPKYLFRKEGQNVTLSCEQNLNHDAMYWYRQDPGQGLRLIYYSQIVNDFQKGDIAEGYSVSREKKESFPLTVTSAQKNPTAFYLCASRGAGGDEQFFGPGTRLTVL.